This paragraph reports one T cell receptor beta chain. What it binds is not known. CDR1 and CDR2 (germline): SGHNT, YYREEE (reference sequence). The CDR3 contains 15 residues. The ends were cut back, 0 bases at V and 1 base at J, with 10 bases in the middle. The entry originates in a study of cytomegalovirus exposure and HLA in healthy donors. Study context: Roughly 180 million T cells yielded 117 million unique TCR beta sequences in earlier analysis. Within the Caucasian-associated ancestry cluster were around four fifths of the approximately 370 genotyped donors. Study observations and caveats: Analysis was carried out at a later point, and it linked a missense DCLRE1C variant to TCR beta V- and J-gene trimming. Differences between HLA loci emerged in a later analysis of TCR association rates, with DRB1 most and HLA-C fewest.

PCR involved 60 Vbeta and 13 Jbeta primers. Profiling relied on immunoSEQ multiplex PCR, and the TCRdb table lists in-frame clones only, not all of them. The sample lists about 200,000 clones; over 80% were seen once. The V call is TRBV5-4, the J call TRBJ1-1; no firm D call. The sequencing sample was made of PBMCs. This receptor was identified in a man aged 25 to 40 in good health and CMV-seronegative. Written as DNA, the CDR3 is TGTGCCAGCAGCTTGGCGAGAGGGAGGAACACTGAAGCTTTCTTT. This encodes CASSLARGRNTEAFF.